This TCR beta chain was obtained from a study of blood T cell repertoires in COVID-19. Germline V lookup: CDR1 SGHTA, CDR2 FQGTGA. The CDR3 loop spans 18 amino acids. J gave up 4 bases and V 2 bases, and 11 bases lay outside the gene matches. Repertoires were generated with immunoSEQ multiplex PCR, while TCRdb's copy carries only in-frame clones and drops some. The table has about 300,000 clones, about 90% seen once. The receptor comes from a man in his late teens or twenties who had recovered from COVID-19. This chain links TRBV7-3 with TRBJ2-1, with 10 nucleotides matching TRBD1. Specimen: peripheral blood. This CDR3 is CASSLSPSTGGEYNEQFF. In DNA form, the CDR3 reads TGTGCCAGCAGCTTATCACCATCGACAGGGGGCGAATACAATGAGCAGTTCTTC.